The 32 T cell receptor beta chains reported below all come from one sample, sequenced in a study of blood T cell repertoires in COVID-19. Clones were read by immunoSEQ multiplex PCR, and TCRdb kept only the in-frame ones, dropping some. The sample consists of 68,000 or so clones, around 88% of them appearing once. Specimen: peripheral blood. The receptors derive from a woman aged 70 to 79 with acute or convalescent COVID-19.

The genes are TRBV9 and TRBJ2-2, with 10 bases aligning to TRBD2. Germline lookup yields CDR1 SGDLS and CDR2 YYNGEE. The CDR3 has 18 residues. Trimming at V came to 0 bases and at J to 2 bases, leaving 7 bases not matched to a gene. CDR3 DNA: TGTGCCAGCAGCGTAGAGGCTAGCGGGGGAGCAAACACCGGGGAGCTGTTTTTT. It is translated as CASSVEASGGANTGELFF. The full variable domain, rest sourced from reference TRBV9 and TRBJ2-2, is DSGVTQTPKHLITATGQRVTLRCSPRSGDLSVYWYQQSLDQGLQFLIQYYNGEERAKGNILERFSAQQFPDLHSELNLSSLELGDSALYFCASSVEASGGANTGELFFGEGSRLTVL.

The chain recombines TRBV28 with TRBJ1-1, with TRBD1 as a possible D gene (5 bases). The CDR3 spans 14 residues. The germline CDR1 and CDR2 sequences are MDHEN and SYDVKM. V lost 2 bases and J 2 bases, leaving 9 bases between the germline ends. The CDR3 DNA follows: TGTGCCAGCAGTTTAATGGGGCTCAACACTGAAGCTTTCTTT. It encodes CASSLMGLNTEAFF.

The rearrangement links TRBV20-1 to TRBJ2-2, with 14 positions matching TRBD2. Trimming cost V 5 bases and J 1 base; bases outside gene matches: 3. There are 16 residues in the CDR3. CDR1 is DFQATT, CDR2 SNEGSKA, per germline (reference sequence). This CDR3 reads CSARGTSGRNTGELFF. The CDR3 coding sequence is TGCAGTGCTCGTGGGACTAGCGGGAGGAACACCGGGGAGCTGTTTTTT.

J is TRBJ1-1 and V is TRBV7-9; a weak D match, TRBD1 (5 bases). The CDR3 loop spans 14 amino acids. V lost 5 bases and J lost 1, with 11 bases in between. Per the germline V gene, CDR1 is SEHNR and CDR2 is FQNEAQ (reference sequence). The CDR3 is CASSGSTANTEAFF. The CDR3 DNA reads TGTGCCAGCAGCGGGTCGACAGCGAACACTGAAGCTTTCTTT.

V gene TRBV19 combines with J gene TRBJ1-5, with D perhaps TRBD1 (5 bases). This CDR3 has 14 amino acids. V was shortened by 4 bases and J by 4 bases, with 11 bases between the two germline ends. The V gene's germline CDR1 is LNHDA and CDR2 SQIVND (reference sequence). The CDR3 region is CASSRIQENQPQHF. CDR3 bases: TGTGCCAGTAGTAGAATACAGGAGAATCAGCCCCAGCATTTT.

The chain recombines TRBV28 with TRBJ2-1, with D tentatively TRBD1 (6 bases). The germline V and J ends were trimmed by 10 bases and 1 base, with 11 bases remaining between them. The CDR3 is made up of 13 amino acids. CDR1 MDHEN and CDR2 SYDVKM come from the germline V gene. The CDR3 region has the DNA TGTGCCATCCTCACAGGGTCCTACAATGAGCAGTTCTTC. Amino acid sequence: CAILTGSYNEQFF. The entire variable domain, with the rest obtained from reference TRBV28 and TRBJ2-1, is as follows: DVKVTQSSRYLVKRTGEKVFLECVQDMDHENMFWYRQDPGLGLRLIYFSYDVKMKEKGDIPEGYSVSREKKERFSLILESASTNQTSMYLCAILTGSYNEQFFGPGTRLTVL.

J is TRBJ1-4 and V is TRBV3-1 (or the pseudogene TRBV3-2), with 7 nucleotides matching TRBD1. Germline V gene lookup returns CDR1 LGHDT and CDR2 YNNKEL (reference sequence). The CDR3 totals 14 residues. V lost 4 bases to trimming and J lost 8 bases; unmatched junction nucleotides: 7. The CDR3 loop reads CASSPLLDREKLFF. The CDR3 bases are TGTGCCAGCAGCCCTTTGTTGGACAGGGAAAAACTGTTTTTT.

The rearrangement uses TRBV29-1 and TRBJ1-4; 10 positions match TRBD1. With V trimmed by 4 bases and J by 15 bases, 11 bases remained unmatched. The CDR3 is 13 residues long. Germline lookup yields CDR1 SQVTM and CDR2 ANQGSEA. The CDR3 DNA is TGCAGCGTTGCAGGGACAGGGGCAATGGGGGTGTTTTTT. Amino acids: CSVAGTGAMGVFF.

This clone is large (0.1 to 1%) in the sample. V usage is TRBV11-1 and J usage is TRBJ2-1; 9 bases map to TRBD1. The CDR3 is 15 amino acids. Germline V gives CDR1 SGHAT, CDR2 FQDESV (reference sequence). Trimming cost V 5 bases and J 3 bases; bases outside gene matches: 5. The CDR3 nucleotides are TGTGCCAGCAGCGTTCACAGGGGGCTCTACAATGAGCAGTTCTTC. Translated, it gives CASSVHRGLYNEQFF.

V gene TRBV19 combines with J gene TRBJ2-7; 10 nucleotides match TRBD2. Germline V lookup: CDR1 LNHDA, CDR2 SQIVND (reference sequence). The CDR3 consists of 16 residues. Trimming removed 1 base from V and 2 bases from J; junction bases left unmatched: 5. CDR3 loop: CASSIVSLAGAYEQYF. As DNA, the CDR3 is TGTGCCAGTAGTATAGTGAGCCTAGCGGGAGCCTACGAGCAGTACTTC. Combining the CDR3 with reference TRBV19 and TRBJ2-7 gives the whole variable domain DGGITQSPKYLFRKEGQNVTLSCEQNLNHDAMYWYRQDPGQGLRLIYYSQIVNDFQKGDIAEGYSVSREKKESFPLTVTSAQKNPTAFYLCASSIVSLAGAYEQYFGPGTRLTVT.

A few counts support this clone. The genes are TRBV3-1 (or the pseudogene TRBV3-2) and TRBJ2-1; 8 positions match TRBD1. Germline CDR1 LGHDT, CDR2 YNNKEL (reference sequence). The ends lost 0 bases at V and 4 bases at J; junction bases unmatched: 8. This CDR3 region has 17 residues. CDR3 residues: CASSQDLEDRVYNEQFF. In DNA, the CDR3 is TGTGCCAGCAGCCAAGATCTTGAGGACAGGGTTTACAATGAGCAGTTCTTC.

The rearrangement joins TRBV20-1 to TRBJ1-1; 7 nucleotides line up with TRBD1. The CDR3 contains 11 residues. With V trimmed by 5 bases and J by 8 bases, 5 bases remained unmatched. Looked up from germline, CDR1 is DFQATT and CDR2 is SNEGSKA (reference sequence). CDR3 nucleotide sequence: TGCAGTGCTGTTGACAGGGTCGAAGCTTTCTTT. It specifies CSAVDRVEAFF.

This chain joins TRBV12-2 and TRBJ1-5; TRBD1 is the table's D call, not checked against the DNA. TRBV12-2 is termed a pseudogene. The CDR3 loop spans 14 amino acids. The CDR3 here is CASRSQGSNQPQHF. The CDR3 region has the DNA TGTGCAAGTCGCTCACAGGGTTCAAACCAGCCCCAGCATTTT.

The V call is TRBV2, the J call TRBJ1-5; D ambiguous. Germline V gene lookup returns CDR1 SNHLY and CDR2 FYNNEI. The CDR3 length is 13 residues. V was pared by 4 bases and J by 4 bases, with 8 bases between. The CDR3, as DNA: TGTGCCAGCAGTGTCGGGAGAAATCAGCCCCAGCATTTT. Its protein product is CASSVGRNQPQHF.

This chain uses TRBV28 with TRBJ2-3, with 7 positions matching TRBD1. V trimming: 7 bases; J trimming: 7 bases; junction bases outside the gene matches: 11. Germline loops: CDR1 MDHEN, CDR2 SYDVKM. This CDR3 spans 14 amino acids. Here the CDR3 reads CASTLTGSANTQYF. CDR3 DNA: TGTGCCAGCACCCTGACAGGGTCGGCAAATACGCAGTATTTT.

J is TRBJ1-1 and V is TRBV7-9, with unresolved D. Germline CDR1 SEHNR, CDR2 FQNEAQ (reference sequence). V dropped 1 base and J dropped 7 bases, with 7 bases sitting between them. The CDR3 spans 12 residues. CDR3 region: CASSLGGIEAFF. In nucleotides, the CDR3 is TGTGCCAGCAGCTTAGGAGGGATTGAAGCTTTCTTT.

This clone was found a few times. The chain combines TRBV28 with TRBJ1-6, with D perhaps matching TRBD1 (6 bases). The V gene's germline CDR1 is MDHEN and CDR2 SYDVKM. The CDR3 is 17 residues long. The V and J ends lost 6 bases and 2 bases respectively, with 17 bases between them. CDR3: CASSPPGRGTYNSPLHF. CDR3 sequence (DNA): TGTGCCAGCAGCCCCCCGGGGAGGGGGACCTATAATTCACCCCTCCACTTT. The full variable domain, in which reference TRBV28 and TRBJ1-6 provide the parts outside the CDR3, is DVKVTQSSRYLVKRTGEKVFLECVQDMDHENMFWYRQDPGLGLRLIYFSYDVKMKEKGDIPEGYSVSREKKERFSLILESASTNQTSMYLCASSPPGRGTYNSPLHFGNGTRLTVT.

The J gene is TRBJ2-1, the V gene TRBV16; D is undetermined. The V end was cut by 3 bases, the J end by 4 bases, with 10 bases between. The CDR3 sequence is 14 residues long. Germline CDR1 KGHSY, CDR2 FQNENV. The CDR3 sequence: CASSQERVYNEQFF. CDR3 sequence (DNA): TGTGCCAGCAGCCAGGAACGGGTGTACAATGAGCAGTTCTTC.

The chain combines TRBV5-1 with TRBJ1-4; TRBD1 matches 7 bases. The germline gives CDR1 SGHRS, CDR2 YFSETQ. CDR3 length: 14 amino acids. V gave up 4 bases and J gave up 5 bases; unmatched junction bases: 5. The CDR3 sequence: CASSPGQQNEKLFF. The CDR3 region has the DNA TGCGCCAGCAGCCCGGGACAGCAGAATGAAAAACTGTTTTTT.

The CDR3 nucleotides are TGTGCCTGGAGTCAAGACAGGGTAGGCTACACCTTC. It specifies CAWSQDRVGYTF. The chain has TRBV30 and TRBJ1-2; 7 nucleotides match TRBD1. The V gene's germline CDR1 is GTSNPN and CDR2 SVGIG (reference sequence). With 2 bases clipped from V and 8 bases from J, the junction kept 5 bases outside the gene matches. The CDR3 has 12 amino acids.

This clone was seen only once. The rearrangement joins TRBV18 to TRBJ2-1; 7 nucleotides align to TRBD1. Germline values: CDR1 KGHSH, CDR2 LQKENI. This CDR3 contains 16 residues. V lost 3 bases and J lost 4; bases outside the gene matches: 9. The CDR3 DNA reads as TGTGCCAGCTCACCCGTTGCCGGGACAGAGTACAATGAGCAGTTCTTC. It codes for CASSPVAGTEYNEQFF.

The chain combines TRBV24-1 with TRBJ2-3; D is unresolved. Germline CDR1 is KGHDR and CDR2 is SFDVKD. With 5 bases removed from V and 0 bases from J, the gap between germline ends came to 11 bases. The CDR3 spans 15 residues. CDR3 loop: CATSGGTHSTDTQYF. In nucleotides, the CDR3 is TGTGCCACCAGTGGCGGCACGCACAGCACAGATACGCAGTATTTT.

The rearrangement uses TRBV7-2 and TRBJ2-3, with TRBD1 matching 8 bases. With 4 bases clipped from V and 3 bases from J, the junction kept 3 bases outside the gene matches. This CDR3 has 14 residues. Germline V gives CDR1 SGHTA, CDR2 FQGNSA. The CDR3 DNA follows: TGTGCCAGCAGCTCTCGACAGGGGACAGATACGCAGTATTTT. It specifies CASSSRQGTDTQYF. The variable domain in full, completed from reference TRBV7-2 and TRBJ2-3, reads GAGVSQSPSNKVTEKGKDVELRCDPISGHTALYWYRQSLGQGLEFLIYFQGNSAPDKSGLPSDRFSAERTGGSVSTLTIQRTQQEDSAVYLCASSSRQGTDTQYFGPGTRLTVL.

This chain joins TRBV6-6 and TRBJ1-2; 9 nucleotides match TRBD1. The CDR3 totals 16 residues. The junction had 13 bases not matched to a gene; V was cut back by 5 bases and J by 6 bases. The germline V gene has CDR1 MNHNY and CDR2 SVGAGI (reference sequence). The CDR3 region is CASSLGTGTYANGYTF. Written as DNA, the CDR3 is TGTGCCAGCAGTCTGGGGACAGGGACGTATGCAAATGGCTACACCTTC.

CDR3 bases: TGTGCCAGCAGCCCCGGAAGGGGCGGCAATCAGCCCCAGCATTTT. Protein sequence: CASSPGRGGNQPQHF. The V and J genes are TRBV6-2 or TRBV6-3 and TRBJ1-5, with a weak D call TRBD1 (5 bases). This CDR3 comprises 15 residues. The germline CDR1 and CDR2 sequences are MNHEY and SVGEGT. Trimming cost V 6 bases and J 2 bases, with 14 bases left between them.

This clone was detected a few times. V gene TRBV3-1 (or the pseudogene TRBV3-2) combines with J gene TRBJ1-4; TRBD1 is a possible D gene (5 bases). Germline lookup yields CDR1 LGHDT and CDR2 YNNKEL (reference sequence). V lost 3 bases and J lost 6, with 11 bases in between. The CDR3 has 14 amino acids. The CDR3 DNA sequence: TGTGCCAGCAGCCACAGGGCCCTTGATGAAAAACTGTTTTTT. It encodes CASSHRALDEKLFF.

This clone was counted once. This chain connects TRBV30 to TRBJ1-4, with D maybe TRBD1 (6 bases). The V end lost 2 bases, the J end lost 8 bases, and 9 bases lay between the germline ends. The CDR3 has 12 amino acids. Germline loops: CDR1 GTSNPN, CDR2 SVGIG (reference sequence). Here the CDR3 DNA reads TGTGCCTGGAGTTTTACAGGGGAAAAACTGTTTTTT. Translation: CAWSFTGEKLFF.

This clone was seen only once. V is TRBV12-5 and J is TRBJ1-2; D is perhaps TRBD1 (5 bases). In germline, CDR1 is LGHNT, CDR2 FRNRAP. The CDR3 covers 14 residues. With 3 bases removed from V and 3 bases from J, the gap between germline ends came to 11 bases. The CDR3 spells CASGLGGAYYGYTF. The CDR3 DNA is TGTGCTAGTGGTTTAGGAGGGGCCTACTATGGCTACACCTTC.

The chain has TRBV7-9 and TRBJ2-7; D is uncertain. With 3 bases removed from V and 4 bases from J, the gap between germline ends came to 7 bases. Germline-derived CDR1 and CDR2 are SEHNR and FQNEAQ (reference sequence). The CDR3 loop spans 12 amino acids. As DNA, the CDR3 is TGTGCCAGCAGCTTCGACATTTACGAGCAGTACTTC. Residues: CASSFDIYEQYF.

The chain employs TRBV28 and TRBJ2-7; 7 bases are a match to TRBD2. Germline V lookup: CDR1 MDHEN, CDR2 SYDVKM. With V trimmed by 6 bases and J by 1 base, 12 bases remained unmatched. The CDR3 sequence is 16 residues long. CDR3 sequence (DNA): TGTGCCAGCAGGGGCGCTAGCGGTTGGGGGTCCTACGAGCAGTACTTC. Translating gives CASRGASGWGSYEQYF.

The sample holds one count of this clone. The chain has TRBV7-9 and TRBJ1-2; 12 nucleotides align to TRBD1. The CDR3 extends over 16 amino acids. CDR1 and CDR2 (germline): SEHNR, FQNEAQ (reference sequence). Losses at the gene ends were 1 base for V and 5 bases for J; bases not matched to a gene: 5. CDR3 DNA: TGTGCCAGCAGCTTAGGGGACAGGGGGCGCCGGTATGGCTACACCTTC. Protein sequence: CASSLGDRGRRYGYTF.

The chain is built from TRBV7-2 and TRBJ2-5; TRBD2 aligns across 10 bases. J gave up 6 bases and V 2 bases, and 12 bases lay outside the gene matches. The CDR3 runs to 17 residues. Germline V CDR1 and CDR2: SGHTA, FQGNSA. The CDR3 reads CASSLTPTTSGVKTQYF. The CDR3, as DNA: TGTGCCAGCAGCTTAACCCCAACCACTAGCGGGGTAAAGACCCAGTACTTC.